The 18 T cell receptor beta chains below were found in one sample sequenced in a study of early T cells in non-severe SARS-CoV-2 infection. Using its own MiXCR run on the 5' RACE reads, TCRdb lists one record per CDR3 protein. This table has under 95,000 distinct CDR3 sequences, roughly 12% appearing once. What was sequenced was whole blood. Receptors were obtained from an adult who was a healthcare worker with PCR-confirmed SARS-CoV-2 infection or an uninfected control (not recorded which).

This clonotype was observed a few times. V is TRBV11-2 and J is TRBJ1-2; no firm D call. Germline CDR1 and CDR2: SGHAT and FQNNGV. The V end was cut by 0 bases, the J end by 3 bases, with 11 bases between. This CDR3 contains 15 residues. In DNA, the CDR3 is TGTGCCAGCAGCTTAGAACCAGGCTCACACTATGGCTACACCTTC. Residues: CASSLEPGSHYGYTF.

A few counts support this clonotype. This chain connects TRBV7-9 to TRBJ2-5; D is uncertain. V shed 6 bases and J shed 5 bases, with 7 bases lying between them. The CDR3 runs 11 residues. Germline CDR1 is SEHNR and CDR2 is FQNEAQ (reference sequence). The CDR3 nucleotides read TGTGCCAGCAGACTGGCGGAGACCCAGTACTTC. Encoded protein: CASRLAETQYF.

The V call is TRBV6-1, the J call TRBJ2-5, with 9 bases identical to TRBD2. V lost 6 bases, J lost 5 bases, and 7 bases stayed unmatched. The CDR3 covers 14 residues. Per the germline V gene, CDR1 is MNHNS and CDR2 is SASEGT. CDR3 in amino acids: CASRLAGPGETQYF. CDR3 in DNA: TGTGCCAGCAGGCTAGCGGGGCCGGGGGAGACCCAGTACTTC.

This sequence joins TRBV29-1 and TRBJ2-3, with D possibly matching TRBD2 (6 bases). The CDR3 totals 14 residues. CDR1 and CDR2 (germline): SQVTM, ANQGSEA. Trimming left V 4 bases short and J 0 bases short, with 11 bases between. The DNA for the CDR3 is TGCAGCGTTGTTGGCGCGGGGAGCACAGATACGCAGTATTTT. Residues: CSVVGAGSTDTQYF.

This clonotype came up many times. The gene calls are TRBV2 and TRBJ2-3; TRBD2 might be the D (6 bases). This CDR3 has 14 amino acids. Per the germline V gene, CDR1 is SNHLY and CDR2 is FYNNEI. Trimming stripped 5 bases from V and 3 bases from J, with 12 bases between. CDR3 nucleotide sequence: TGTGCCAGCAGTTCCCCCGCGGGAACAGATACGCAGTATTTT. Translated, it gives CASSSPAGTDTQYF.

This clonotype was counted a few times. The J gene is TRBJ2-7, the V gene TRBV19; the D is unclear. CDR3 length: 14 residues. Germline V gene data show CDR1 as LNHDA and CDR2 as SQIVND (reference sequence). Trimming shortened V by 5 bases and J by 5 bases, and 16 bases separated the two germline ends. The CDR3 region is CASSAGTLSHEQYF. CDR3 DNA: TGTGCCAGTAGTGCCGGAACCTTAAGCCACGAGCAGTACTTC.

This chain links TRBV5-1 with TRBJ1-4, with D possibly TRBD1 on 5 matching bases. The CDR3 contains 12 residues. V was cut by 4 bases and J by 8 bases, with 9 bases left in between. The germline CDR1 and CDR2 sequences are SGHRS and YFSETQ. The DNA of the CDR3 is TGCGCCAGCAGCGAGGGGACGGAAAAACTGTTTTTT. Translated, it gives CASSEGTEKLFF.

This clonotype was counted a few times. The chain uses TRBV6-2 or TRBV6-3 and TRBJ2-3, with D unclear. The germline V gene has CDR1 MNHEY and CDR2 SVGEGT. The CDR3 totals 14 residues. Trimming removed 6 bases at V and 2 bases at J, with 12 bases between. The CDR3 spells CASSFSYLTDTQYF. For the CDR3, the DNA is TGTGCCAGCAGCTTTAGTTATCTCACAGATACGCAGTATTTT.

This clonotype was seen repeatedly, ten times or more. The V gene is TRBV11-2, the J gene TRBJ2-3; no firm D call. Trimming removed 7 bases from V and 4 bases from J, with 12 bases in between. Looked up from germline, CDR1 is SGHAT and CDR2 is FQNNGV. The CDR3 is 13 residues long. CDR3 nucleotides: TGTGCCAGCAAAAGAAGAGGTTCAGATACGCAGTATTTT. Residues: CASKRRGSDTQYF.

This clonotype has more than one count but fewer than ten. J is TRBJ1-4 and V is TRBV6-6, with 8 positions matching TRBD1. Germline CDR1 reads MNHNY; CDR2 reads SVGAGI (reference sequence). The CDR3 consists of 16 residues. V was clipped by 6 bases and J by 2 bases; unmatched bases: 8. The DNA of the CDR3 is TGTGCCAGCAGGCCCGGACAGGGAGGGACTAATGAAAAACTGTTTTTT. Its translation: CASRPGQGGTNEKLFF.

This clonotype was found a few times. This chain links TRBV27 with TRBJ2-3; 8 positions agree with TRBD1. The germline CDR1 and CDR2 sequences are MNHEY and SMNVEV (reference sequence). The CDR3 length is 16 residues. The V gene end was trimmed by 3 bases and the J gene end by 1 base; junction bases not matched to a gene: 6. The CDR3 sequence: CASSFSQGGRTDTQYF. Written as DNA, the CDR3 is TGTGCCAGCAGTTTCTCACAGGGGGGCCGCACAGATACGCAGTATTTT.

This clonotype was found a few times. The chain recombines TRBV12-3 or TRBV12-4 with TRBJ2-1; weak D call: TRBD2 (6 bases). Trimming removed 4 bases at V and 0 bases at J, with 13 bases between. The CDR3 is 16 amino acids. CDR3 in amino acids: CASSSPAGSSYNEQFF. Here the CDR3 DNA reads TGTGCCAGCAGTTCCCCTGCGGGGAGCTCCTACAATGAGCAGTTCTTC.

This clonotype was observed at least ten times. The CDR3 region has the DNA TGTGCCAGCAGTTACGGTGCTATAGGATTGAGGAAGCTGTTTTTT. It specifies CASSYGAIGLRKLFF. This chain links TRBV6-6 with TRBJ2-2; D gene uncertain. The V end was cut by 2 bases, the J end by 12 bases, with 19 bases between. Germline values: CDR1 MNHNY, CDR2 SVGAGI (reference sequence). CDR3 length: 15 amino acids.

The chain joins TRBV5-1 to TRBJ1-4; D remains ambiguous. Germline CDR1 SGHRS, CDR2 YFSETQ. Between the trimmed V and J ends, which lost 0 bases and 4 bases, there was a span of 13 bases. This CDR3 contains 16 residues. CDR3 bases: TGCGCCAGCAGCTTGGCGGTAGGGCCGGGTAATGAAAAACTGTTTTTT. Its translation is CASSLAVGPGNEKLFF. Full variable domain (remainder filled in from reference TRBV5-1 and TRBJ1-4): KAGVTQTPRYLIKTRGQQVTLSCSPISGHRSVSWYQQTPGQGLQFLFEYFSETQRNKGNFPGRFSGRQFSNSRSEMNVSTLELGDSALYLCASSLAVGPGNEKLFFGSGTQLSVL.

This clonotype has ten or more counts. V is TRBV29-1 and J is TRBJ2-5; 9 bases map to TRBD2. The CDR3 has 14 amino acids. In germline, CDR1 is SQVTM, CDR2 ANQGSEA. The junction had 5 bases not matched to a gene; V was cut back by 1 base and J by 5 bases. CDR3: CSVEVAGVGETQYF. CDR3 sequence (DNA): TGCAGCGTTGAAGTAGCGGGAGTTGGCGAGACCCAGTACTTC.

This clonotype was seen at least ten times. This rearrangement joins TRBV29-1 to TRBJ2-3; D is possibly TRBD1 (7 bases). This CDR3 region has 13 residues. Germline V gives CDR1 SQVTM, CDR2 ANQGSEA. CDR3 residues: CSHDREGTDTQYF. CDR3 in DNA: TGCAGTCACGACAGGGAGGGCACAGATACGCAGTATTTT.

In this sample, this clonotype turned up many times. The genes are TRBV6-1 and TRBJ2-2, with 10 bases fitting TRBD2. Germline CDR1 reads MNHNS; CDR2 reads SASEGT. The CDR3 is 17 amino acids. The V and J ends lost 4 bases and 7 bases, in that order; junction bases with no gene match: 12. The CDR3 region is CASSAGGAGGRVGELFF. For the CDR3, the DNA is TGTGCCAGCAGTGCGGGCGGAGCGGGGGGGCGCGTCGGGGAGCTGTTTTTT.

The chain carries TRBV24-1 and TRBJ2-1, with a tentative D call TRBD2 (5 bases). Germline V CDR1 and CDR2: KGHDR, SFDVKD. CDR3 size: 14 residues. The V end lost 8 bases, the J end lost 7 bases, and 17 bases lay between the germline ends. CDR3 amino acids: CATKGSGRLNEQFF. The CDR3 bases are TGTGCCACCAAAGGCAGTGGTAGACTAAATGAGCAGTTCTTC.